This T cell receptor (beta chain) was captured in a study of blood T cell repertoires in COVID-19. Study background: The United States, Italy and Spain were the sources of the acute and convalescent COVID-19 samples. In each case, the material was cDNA or gDNA derived from T cells, B-cell-depleted T cells, or PBMCs.

The authors' processing: Estimated nucleated cell counts came from reference gene primer amplification. Generated by immunoSEQ multiplex PCR, the TCRdb table keeps only in-frame clones and is missing some. The D gene and trimming were derived from the DNA, and the V and J assignments and clone size from that table. The sample lists around 250,000 clones; 80% to 85% were seen once. A few counts support this clone. The material sequenced was peripheral blood. The clonotype was recovered from a woman younger than 35 with acute or convalescent COVID-19.

This CDR3 is CASSLSGTGYKKLFF. DNA for the CDR3: TGTGCCAGCAGCTTAAGCGGGACAGGGTATAAAAAACTGTTTTTT. This rearrangement joins TRBV7-9 to TRBJ1-4; 9 positions agree with TRBD1. J lost 9 bases, V lost 2 bases, and 7 bases had no gene match. Per germline, CDR1 SEHNR and CDR2 FQNEAQ (reference sequence). The CDR3 consists of 15 residues.